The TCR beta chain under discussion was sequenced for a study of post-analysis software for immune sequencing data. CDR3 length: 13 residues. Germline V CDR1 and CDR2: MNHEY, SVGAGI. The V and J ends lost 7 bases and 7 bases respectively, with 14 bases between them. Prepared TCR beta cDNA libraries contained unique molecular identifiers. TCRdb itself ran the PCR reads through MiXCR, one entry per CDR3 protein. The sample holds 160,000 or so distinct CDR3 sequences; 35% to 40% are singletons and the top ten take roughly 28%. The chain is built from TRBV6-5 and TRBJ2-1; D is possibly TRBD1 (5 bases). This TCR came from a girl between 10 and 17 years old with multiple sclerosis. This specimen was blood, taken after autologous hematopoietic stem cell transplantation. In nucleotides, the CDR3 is TGTGCCAGCATGGTCCCGCCAGGGAATGAGCAGTTCTTC. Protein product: CASMVPPGNEQFF.